The rows below give T cell receptor beta chains drawn from one sample of a study of cytotoxic CD8 clonotypes in ibrutinib-treated CLL. The protocol was immunoSEQ multiplex PCR, while the TCRdb copy is restricted to in-frame clones and leaves out a portion. The sample yields 330,000 or so clones, roughly 70% seen once. The sample consisted of PBMCs, taken after 36 months of ibrutinib treatment. The receptors were sampled from a human donor with chronic lymphocytic leukemia. CDR3s include the opening cysteine and the closing phenylalanine or tryptophan. The D gene is left open where the match is weak. Expanded clones are given a class, and other clones once, few, many or no size at all.

d_call clone_size j_call v_call cdr3_nt cdr3_aa
TRBD1 NA TRBJ2-7 TRBV6-5 TGTGCCAGCAGTCTCCTTGACAGGGGGCTTTTCGAGCAGTACTTC CASSLLDRGLFEQYF
NA NA TRBJ1-5 TRBV25-1 TGTGCCAGCAGTGAAGGGGGCTGGGGCAATCAGCCCCAGCATTTT CASSEGGWGNQPQHF
NA few TRBJ1-2 TRBV9 TGTGCCAGCAGCGCTCGGGGTGGCTACACCTTC CASSARGGYTF
NA few TRBJ1-6 TRBV4-1 TGCGCCAGCAGCCAAGAATCCCGGGTTTCACCCCTCCACTTT CASSQESRVSPLHF
NA NA TRBJ1-1 TRBV4-3 TGCGCCAGCAGCCAACGGGGGGTCACTGAAGCTTTCTTT CASSQRGVTEAFF
TRBD2 NA TRBJ2-2 TRBV9 TGTGCCAGCAGCGTAGTTGGACTAGCGGGATCCGCGAACACCGGGGAGCTGTTTTTT CASSVVGLAGSANTGELFF
NA NA TRBJ1-4 TRBV7-9 TGTGCCAGCAGCTTTCCCCCCAAGGGAGGCAGAGACAATGAAAAACTGTTTTTT CASSFPPKGGRDNEKLFF
NA NA TRBJ1-2 TRBV6-5 TGTGCCAGCAGTTACGCGGGTGCGGGCTTGGGCTATGGCTACACCTTC CASSYAGAGLGYGYTF
NA NA TRBJ1-4 TRBV5-4 TGTGCCAGCAGCTTGGCCGTAGGGGTCGATGAAAAACTGTTTTTT CASSLAVGVDEKLFF
NA once TRBJ2-7 TRBV11-2 TGTGCCAGCAGCCCTACCGCGTACGAGCAGTACTTC CASSPTAYEQYF
TRBD2 few TRBJ2-2 TRBV7-2 TGTGCCAGCAGCTTAGTAGCGGGAGTTGCCGGGGAGCTGTTTTTT CASSLVAGVAGELFF
NA NA TRBJ2-2 TRBV29-1 TGCAGCGTTGAAGATCGGGGGTCTTTGGGTACCGGGGAGCTGTTTTTT CSVEDRGSLGTGELFF
NA NA TRBJ2-5 TRBV6-5 TGTGCCAGCAGTGGGGGGGCCAAGACCCAGTACTTC CASSGGAKTQYF
NA NA TRBJ1-1 TRBV6-1 TGTGCCAGCCAGAGGGGTATGAACACTGAAGCTTTCTTT CASQRGMNTEAFF
NA NA TRBJ1-5 TRBV5-5 TGTGCCAGCAGCTTGGCGGGCGGCTCTCAGCCCCAGCATTTT CASSLAGGSQPQHF
NA once TRBJ2-5 TRBV5-1 TGCGCCAGCAGCTTGGCCACGGGGGCGGAGACCCAGTACTTC CASSLATGAETQYF
NA NA TRBJ2-7 TRBV11-3 TGTGCCAGCAGCCCCTTCCGGGGCGGAGGGACCTACGAGCAGTACTTC CASSPFRGGGTYEQYF
NA NA TRBJ2-7 TRBV25-1 TGTGCCAGCAGTGGTGGGTTCAAGACATCCTACGAGCAGTACTTC CASSGGFKTSYEQYF
NA NA TRBJ2-6 TRBV15 TGTGCCACCAGCAGAGTTGGGGTGTCTGGGGCCAACGTCCTGACTTTC CATSRVGVSGANVLTF
TRBD1 few TRBJ1-6 TRBV6-1 TGTGCCAGCAGTGCCTGGACAGGGAATAATTCACCCCTCCACTTT CASSAWTGNNSPLHF
NA NA TRBJ2-7 TRBV10-3 TGTGCCGTCTTAGCACTTTACGAGCAGTACTTC CAVLALYEQYF
TRBD2 NA TRBJ2-5 TRBV4-1 TGCGCCAGCAGCCCAAGGATTAGCGGGAGGGATATGGAGACCCAGTACTTC CASSPRISGRDMETQYF
NA NA TRBJ2-3 TRBV9 TGTGCCAGCAGCGTAGTAGCAGATACGCAGTATTTT CASSVVADTQYF
NA few TRBJ1-2 TRBV4-1 TGCGCCAGCAGCCAACGCGGGCTCGGCTACACCTTC CASSQRGLGYTF
TRBD2 NA TRBJ2-7 TRBV9 TGTGCCAGCAGCGGGAGCGGGAGGATTCCCTACGAGCAGTACTTC CASSGSGRIPYEQYF
NA NA TRBJ2-1 TRBV29-1 TGCAGCGTTAGCCGAGTCCTCCTCTCCTACAATGAGCAGTTCTTC CSVSRVLLSYNEQFF
TRBD2 NA TRBJ2-7 TRBV11-2 TGTGCCAGCAGCCACCAGTTAGCGGGTTCCTACGAGCAGTACTTC CASSHQLAGSYEQYF
NA NA TRBJ1-5 TRBV6-1 TGTGCCAGCACCCGGGGGCCGGGTCAGCCCCAGCATTTT CASTRGPGQPQHF